A selection of T cell receptor beta chains follows, all from one sample in a study of shared clonotypes between healthy human individuals. Clones were read by immunoSEQ multiplex PCR, and TCRdb kept only the in-frame ones, dropping some. The profile shows around 940,000 clones, 76% of them singletons. Input material: memory CD4+ T cells sorted from blood. The receptors were sampled from a man aged 18-30 years in good health. The CDR3 runs from the conserved cysteine through the conserved F or W. A D gene is named only where the DNA matches it firmly. Some rows mark clone size as missing; the rest say once, few, many or name a class of expanded clone.

len	d_gene	abundance	v_gene	j_gene	CDR3nt	CDR3aa
14	-	few	TRBV5-1	TRBJ2-3	TGCGCCAGCAGTACCCAGGGGCGCACAGATACGCAGTATTTT	CASSTQGRTDTQYF
13	-	-	TRBV10-3	TRBJ2-1	TGTGCCATCAATAGCGGAACGGGCAATGAGCAGTTCTTC	CAINSGTGNEQFF
15	TRBD1	-	TRBV18	TRBJ2-3	TGTGCCAGCTCACCACGGACAGGGGTAACGGATACGCAGTATTTT	CASSPRTGVTDTQYF
15	TRBD2	-	TRBV5-1	TRBJ2-7	TGCGCCAGCAGCTTGGGGTCTAGCGGGAGCAACGAGCAGTACTTC	CASSLGSSGSNEQYF
14	TRBD2	-	TRBV2	TRBJ2-1	TGTGCCAGCAGGACTAGCGGGGGGGCAAATGAGCAGTTCTTC	CASRTSGGANEQFF
15	TRBD1	-	TRBV6-5	TRBJ1-2	TGTGCCAGCAGGGCCGGACAGGGCGCTAACTATGGCTACACCTTC	CASRAGQGANYGYTF
16	-	-	TRBV7-2	TRBJ1-1	TGTGCCAGCAGCTTTTCCAGTAGACAGCGTACGACTGAAGCTTTCTTT	CASSFSSRQRTTEAFF
15	-	-	TRBV6-1	TRBJ1-2	TGTGCCAGCAGTGTAATGGACACTCCCTCGAGGGGCTACACCTTC	CASSVMDTPSRGYTF
14	TRBD1	-	TRBV28	TRBJ2-7	TGTGCCAGCAGTTTCCCCCAGGGGGCGAACGAGCAGTACTTC	CASSFPQGANEQYF
13	-	-	TRBV18	TRBJ1-1	TGTGCCAGCTCACCCCAGGATCCGGCTGAAGCTTTCTTT	CASSPQDPAEAFF
15	-	-	TRBV2	TRBJ2-3	TGTGCCAGCAGTAAGGACAGTACCTACACAGATACGCAGTATTTT	CASSKDSTYTDTQYF
20	-	once	TRBV9	TRBJ2-1	TGTGCCAGCAGCGAGGGGAGGACAGGGTTTAGCGGGGGCTCCTACAATGAGCAGTTCTTC	CASSEGRTGFSGGSYNEQFF
12	-	-	TRBV29-1	TRBJ1-1	TGCAGCGTCCATGTAGGAAACACTGAAGCTTTCTTT	CSVHVGNTEAFF
14	TRBD2	-	TRBV19	TRBJ2-1	TGTGCCAGTAGTAAACTAGCGGGGGGCAACGAGCAGTTCTTC	CASSKLAGGNEQFF
16	-	-	TRBV18	TRBJ2-7	TGTGCCAGCTCACCAAAGGGGCTGAGGAGCTCCTACGAGCAGTACTTC	CASSPKGLRSSYEQYF
14	TRBD2	few	TRBV18	TRBJ2-4	TGTGCCAGCTCAGCCATAGCGGGAGTTAACATTCAGTACTTC	CASSAIAGVNIQYF
18	TRBD2	-	TRBV4-3	TRBJ2-6	TGCGCCAGCAGCCAAGATAGCGTAGCGGGGTCTGGGGCCAACGTCCTGACTTTC	CASSQDSVAGSGANVLTF
15	-	once	TRBV2	TRBJ2-2	TGTGCCAGCAGGGAGAGGGGTCGGAACACCGGGGAGCTGTTTTTT	CASRERGRNTGELFF
16	-	-	TRBV27	TRBJ2-3	TGTGCCAGCAGTTTACAGTTCAGGAGACGCACAGATACGCAGTATTTT	CASSLQFRRRTDTQYF
18	TRBD2	-	TRBV27	TRBJ2-7	TGTGCCAGCAGTTTATCTGGGCCCGCGGGAGTGACATCCTACGAGCAGTACTTC	CASSLSGPAGVTSYEQYF
14	-	few	TRBV18	TRBJ1-4	TGTGCCAGCTCACCAGACGGCTTGAATGAAAAACTGTTTTTT	CASSPDGLNEKLFF
15	TRBD1	-	TRBV19	TRBJ1-5	TGTGCCAGTAGTACCTCAGGGGGCGGCGGACAGCCCCAGCATTTT	CASSTSGGGGQPQHF
14	-	-	TRBV30	TRBJ1-3	TGTGCCTGGAGTGGAGACCACTCTGGAAACACCATATATTTT	CAWSGDHSGNTIYF
13	-	few	TRBV25-1	TRBJ2-7	TGTGCCAGCAGTGTAACAGGGACCTACGAGCAGTACTTC	CASSVTGTYEQYF
15	TRBD2	-	TRBV28	TRBJ2-1	TGTGCCAGCAGCCCGGGGGGGCGGGTCTACAATGAGCAGTTCTTC	CASSPGGRVYNEQFF
14	TRBD1	many	TRBV5-6	TRBJ2-3	TGTGCCAGCAGCTTTACAGGGGCGTCAGATACGCAGTATTTT	CASSFTGASDTQYF
14	-	-	TRBV5-6	TRBJ2-2	TGTGCCAGCTCGGAGCTAGCCGGCACCGGGGAGCTGTTTTTT	CASSELAGTGELFF
14	-	-	TRBV7-8	TRBJ2-5	TGTGCCAGCAGCACTCAACTGGGGGCGGAGACCCAGTACTTC	CASSTQLGAETQYF
14	-	-	TRBV11-3	TRBJ2-1	TGTGCCAGCAGCTTAACTGGCGTTGGTGGTGAGCAGTTCTTC	CASSLTGVGGEQFF
13	TRBD2	-	TRBV4-3	TRBJ2-1	TGCGCCAGCAGCCAATATCGGGAGGGTGAGCAGTTCTTC	CASSQYREGEQFF
13	TRBD1	-	TRBV2	TRBJ1-3	TGTGCCAGCAGTGTTGGGACAGGGCCCACCATATATTTT	CASSVGTGPTIYF
15	-	many	TRBV6-1	TRBJ1-6	TGTGCCAGCAGTGTACTGGGGTATCCTAATTCACCCCTCCACTTT	CASSVLGYPNSPLHF
15	TRBD2	-	TRBV7-9	TRBJ2-2	TGTGCCAGCAGCCAGACTAGCGGAGGCACCGGGGAGCTGTTTTTT	CASSQTSGGTGELFF
19	-	-	TRBV23-1	TRBJ1-5	TGCGCCAGCAGTCAAGAGGCAGGAGGGACGGATTATAGCAATCAGCCCCAGCATTTT	CASSQEAGGTDYSNQPQHF
14	TRBD1	-	TRBV7-2	TRBJ1-2	TGTGCCAGCAGCTTGGGACAGGTGGTTTCTGGCTACACCTTC	CASSLGQVVSGYTF
13	-	-	TRBV2	TRBJ1-4	TGTGCCAGCCGTTACTGGGCAAATGAAAAACTGTTTTTT	CASRYWANEKLFF
15	-	-	TRBV6-5	TRBJ2-2	TGTGCCAGCAGTCGAAGACGGACCGACACCGGGGAGCTGTTTTTT	CASSRRRTDTGELFF
15	TRBD1	-	TRBV19	TRBJ2-7	TGTGCCAGTAGTATCCAGGGACAGTTCATCTACGAGCAGTACTTC	CASSIQGQFIYEQYF
16	TRBD1	-	TRBV4-1	TRBJ2-7	TGCGCCAGCAGCCAAGAGGCGGGACAGGGTATGGGCGAGCAGTACTTC	CASSQEAGQGMGEQYF
14	TRBD1	-	TRBV5-4	TRBJ2-7	TGTGCCAGCAGCTTGGGGGGGACAGCCTACGAGCAGTACTTC	CASSLGGTAYEQYF
15	TRBD1	few	TRBV18	TRBJ1-1	TGTGCCAGCTCACCCCCAGGGGGCGCGGCCACTGAAGCTTTCTTT	CASSPPGGAATEAFF
15	-	few	TRBV7-2	TRBJ2-7	TGTGCCAGCAGCTCAGGAAAGGACGGTTCCTACGAGCAGTACTTC	CASSSGKDGSYEQYF
16	TRBD1	-	TRBV18	TRBJ1-6	TGTGCCAGCTCACCGGAGACAGGGATGGTAAATTCACCCCTCCACTTT	CASSPETGMVNSPLHF
14	TRBD1	many	TRBV6-5	TRBJ2-7	TGTGCCAGCAGTTCCCGGGACAGGGTTTACGAGCAGTACTTC	CASSSRDRVYEQYF
14	-	-	TRBV28	TRBJ1-1	TGTGCCAGCAGTATCCGGGGGGATGGGACTGAAGCTTTCTTT	CASSIRGDGTEAFF